These T cell receptor beta chains were read from a single sample in a study of Graves' ophthalmopathy and Graves' hyperthyroidism. MiXCR, applied by TCRdb to the multiplex PCR reads, yields one record per CDR3 protein. The table includes about 400,000 distinct CDR3 sequences, approximately 21% detected once. Sequenced input: peripheral blood. The receptors were gathered from a woman younger than 30 with stable Graves' hyperthyroidism. Each CDR3 is given with its conserved first and last residue. Not all rows give a size; the values are once, few, many and, for expanded clones, a class.

NA TRBV6-5 CASSLIKAAERGGELFF
many TRBV29-1 CSVDRRGLQETQYF
NA TRBV24-1 CATSPNGTHSTGELFF
many TRBV2 CASRSDRDSGGDQPQHF
many TRBV20-1 CSARVDSHNSPLHF
once TRBV6-2/TRBV6-3 CASRDIGLAYEQYF
many TRBV24-1 CATSGTGTVLEETQYF
few TRBV4-1 CASSQVGGDTQYF
many TRBV5-1 CASSWTVAYEQYF
NA TRBV18 CASSPSGGHTGELFF
many TRBV2 CASGWRDYEQYF
few TRBV2 CASKTSWSQETQYF
NA TRBV6-1 CASSAGGGGSYEQYF
many TRBV27 CASREIGQGPGSPLHF
once TRBV15 CATSLSSNQPQHF
NA TRBV7-2 CASSLSADFMETQYF
NA TRBV30 CAWSQGGTYEQYF
many TRBV19 CASSQPPGGQGDQPQHF
many TRBV29-1 CSVSGFMNTEAFF
many TRBV7-9 CASSPDSNPSEQYF
many TRBV6-2/TRBV6-3 CASSYLHFRFGTGNTGELFF
once TRBV6-5 CASSYHAFNRNTIYF
NA TRBV30 CAWGVGGGQRAFF
many TRBV28 CASSQQGWSTTGELFF
NA TRBV6-1 CASSLNRGRGYTGELFF
few TRBV30 CAWSDPWEQYF
many TRBV6-5 CASSYVGGAVAKNIQYF
NA TRBV18 CASSPPGVPDSPLHF
many TRBV30 CARLQGYTEAFF
NA TRBV12-3/TRBV12-4 CASVRGAEAFF
few TRBV28 CASSPQAHKSGAFF
NA TRBV11-2 CASRGTRRETQYF
many TRBV27 CASSPLGVLQPQHF
many TRBV15 CATSRYRVNTEAFF
NA TRBV14 CASSQATAKNIQYF
NA TRBV11-2 CASSLGELSFYEQYF
many TRBV19 CASRQQGEARTEAFF
many TRBV27 CASSPDRYSNQPQHF
many TRBV6-2/TRBV6-3 CASTDPVNQPQHF
many TRBV7-2 CASTLRHLANTGELFF
many TRBV20-1 CSAKSTSGHQETQYF
many TRBV29-1 CSVGDRGETQYF
NA TRBV29-1 CSVVKFGTGTYEQYF
NA TRBV28 CASSGRTGRNGYTF
many TRBV6-1 CASSKPSGAKTFF
many TRBV10-3 CAISESGQGRPDYGYTF
many TRBV10-2 CASSELAGSSYEQYF
NA TRBV6-2/TRBV6-3 CASSYLWVDTEAFF
many TRBV11-2 CASSPGLAGAGPNTGELFF
few TRBV4-3 CASSQVLRRRSYEQYF
many TRBV18 CASSPRQGGLEQYF
many TRBV13 CATQMNTEAFF
NA TRBV12-3/TRBV12-4 CASGRPVDGYTEAFF
NA TRBV3-1 CASSQVGGETQYF
few TRBV5-1 CASSLDRGLGYGYTF
NA TRBV6-1 CAIGGVTGELFF
NA TRBV11-1 CASSLPGTINTEAFF
many TRBV7-3 CASSLVRNGELFF
few TRBV2 CASSAGTDSGNTIYF
many TRBV12-3/TRBV12-4 CASSSQENTEAFF